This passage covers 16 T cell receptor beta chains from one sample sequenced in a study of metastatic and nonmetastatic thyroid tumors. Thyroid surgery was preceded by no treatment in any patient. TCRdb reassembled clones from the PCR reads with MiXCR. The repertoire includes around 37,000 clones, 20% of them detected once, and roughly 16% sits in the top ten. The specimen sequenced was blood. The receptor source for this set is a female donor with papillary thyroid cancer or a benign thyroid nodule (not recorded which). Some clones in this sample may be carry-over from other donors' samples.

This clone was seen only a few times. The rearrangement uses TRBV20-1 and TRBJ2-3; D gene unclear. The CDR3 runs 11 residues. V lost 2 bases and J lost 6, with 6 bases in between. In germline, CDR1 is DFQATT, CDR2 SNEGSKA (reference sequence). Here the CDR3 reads CSARIRDTQYF. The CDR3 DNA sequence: TGCAGTGCTAGAATCCGTGATACGCAGTATTTT.

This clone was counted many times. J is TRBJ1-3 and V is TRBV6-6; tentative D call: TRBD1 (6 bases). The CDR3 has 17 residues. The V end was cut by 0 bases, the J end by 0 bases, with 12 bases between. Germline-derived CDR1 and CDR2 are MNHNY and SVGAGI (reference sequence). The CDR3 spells CASSYSPRGLSGNTIYF. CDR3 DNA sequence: TGTGCCAGCAGTTACTCCCCCCGGGGGCTCTCTGGAAACACCATATATTTT.

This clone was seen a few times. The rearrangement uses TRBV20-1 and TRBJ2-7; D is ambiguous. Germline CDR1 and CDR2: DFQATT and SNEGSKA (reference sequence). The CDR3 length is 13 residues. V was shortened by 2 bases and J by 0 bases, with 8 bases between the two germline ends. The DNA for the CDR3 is TGCAGTGCTAGAACGGGCTTCTCCTACGAGCAGTACTTC. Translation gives CSARTGFSYEQYF.

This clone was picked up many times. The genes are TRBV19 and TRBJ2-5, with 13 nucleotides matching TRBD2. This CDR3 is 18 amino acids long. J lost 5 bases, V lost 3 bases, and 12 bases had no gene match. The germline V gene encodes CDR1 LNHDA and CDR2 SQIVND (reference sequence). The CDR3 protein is CASSIDTILAGGPETQYF. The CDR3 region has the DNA TGTGCCAGTAGTATCGACACTATACTAGCGGGAGGGCCGGAGACCCAGTACTTC.

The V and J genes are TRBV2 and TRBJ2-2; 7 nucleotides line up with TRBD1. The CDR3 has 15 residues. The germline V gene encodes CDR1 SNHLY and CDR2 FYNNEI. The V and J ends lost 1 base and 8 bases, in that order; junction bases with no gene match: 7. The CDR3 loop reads CASSEEGAGAGELFF. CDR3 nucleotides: TGTGCCAGCAGTGAAGAGGGGGCCGGCGCTGGGGAGCTGTTTTTT.

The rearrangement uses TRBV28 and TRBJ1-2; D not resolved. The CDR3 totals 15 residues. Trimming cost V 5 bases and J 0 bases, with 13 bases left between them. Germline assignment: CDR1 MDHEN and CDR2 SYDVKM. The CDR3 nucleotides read TGTGCCAGCAGTCCCTACAAGGGAACTAACTATGGCTACACCTTC. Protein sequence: CASSPYKGTNYGYTF.

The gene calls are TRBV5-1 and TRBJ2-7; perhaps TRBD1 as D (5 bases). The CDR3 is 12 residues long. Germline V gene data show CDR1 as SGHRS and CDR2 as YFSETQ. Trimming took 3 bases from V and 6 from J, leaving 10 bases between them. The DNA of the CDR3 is TGCGCCAGCAGCTCCCAGGGTGGCGAGCAGTACTTC. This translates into CASSSQGGEQYF. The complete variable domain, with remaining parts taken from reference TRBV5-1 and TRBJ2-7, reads KAGVTQTPRYLIKTRGQQVTLSCSPISGHRSVSWYQQTPGQGLQFLFEYFSETQRNKGNFPGRFSGRQFSNSRSEMNVSTLELGDSALYLCASSSQGGEQYFGPGTRLTVT.

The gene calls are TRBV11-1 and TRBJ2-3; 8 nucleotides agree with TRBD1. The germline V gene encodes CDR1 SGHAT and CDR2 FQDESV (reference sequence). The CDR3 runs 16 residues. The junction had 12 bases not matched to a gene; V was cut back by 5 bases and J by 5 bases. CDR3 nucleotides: TGTGCCAGCAGCGAACCGCAGGGGGCCCTTGAAGATACGCAGTATTTT. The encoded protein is CASSEPQGALEDTQYF. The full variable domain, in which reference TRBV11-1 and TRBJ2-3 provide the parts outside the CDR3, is EAEVAQSPRYKITEKSQAVAFWCDPISGHATLYWYRQILGQGPELLVQFQDESVVDDSQLPKDRFSAERLKGVDSTLKIQPAELGDSAMYLCASSEPQGALEDTQYFGPGTRLTVL.

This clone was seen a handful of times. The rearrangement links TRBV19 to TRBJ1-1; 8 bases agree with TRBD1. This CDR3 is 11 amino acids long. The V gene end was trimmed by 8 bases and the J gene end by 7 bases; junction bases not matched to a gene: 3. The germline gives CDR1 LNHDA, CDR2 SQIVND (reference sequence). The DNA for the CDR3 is TGTGCCAGTCAGGGGGCTTTTGAAGCTTTCTTT. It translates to CASQGAFEAFF. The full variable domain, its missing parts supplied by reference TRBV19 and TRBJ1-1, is DGGITQSPKYLFRKEGQNVTLSCEQNLNHDAMYWYRQDPGQGLRLIYYSQIVNDFQKGDIAEGYSVSREKKESFPLTVTSAQKNPTAFYLCASQGAFEAFFGQGTRLTVV.

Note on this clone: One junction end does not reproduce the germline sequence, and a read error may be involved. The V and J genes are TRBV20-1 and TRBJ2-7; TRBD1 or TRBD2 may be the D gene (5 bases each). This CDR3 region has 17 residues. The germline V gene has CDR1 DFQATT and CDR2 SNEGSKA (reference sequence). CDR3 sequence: CSARGENEGPGSYEQYF. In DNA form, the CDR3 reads TGCAGTGCCAGAGGGGAGAACGAGGGCCCGGGGTCCTACGAGCAGTACTTC.

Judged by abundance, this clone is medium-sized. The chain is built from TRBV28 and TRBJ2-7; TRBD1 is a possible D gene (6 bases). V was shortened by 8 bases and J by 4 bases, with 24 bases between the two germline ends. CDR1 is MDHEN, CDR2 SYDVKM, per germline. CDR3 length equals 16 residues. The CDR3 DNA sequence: TGTGCCAGCGCCCACGGGCAGGGGTCAACCTTTTACGAGCAGTACTTC. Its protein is CASAHGQGSTFYEQYF.

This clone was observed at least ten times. CDR3 DNA sequence: TGTGCCAGCAGCCCTGGGGGGGGGCCTCTCAACGAGCAGTACTTC. Its protein product is CASSPGGGPLNEQYF. This sequence joins TRBV7-9 and TRBJ2-7; D possibly corresponds to TRBD2 (7 bases). Per the germline V gene, CDR1 is SEHNR and CDR2 is FQNEAQ (reference sequence). The CDR3 totals 15 residues. The V end was cut by 5 bases, the J end by 5 bases, with 19 bases between.

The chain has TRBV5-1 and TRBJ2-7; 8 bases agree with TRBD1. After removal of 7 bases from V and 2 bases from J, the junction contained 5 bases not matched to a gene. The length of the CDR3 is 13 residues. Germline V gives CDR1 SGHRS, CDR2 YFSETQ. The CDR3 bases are TGCGCCAGCTACGGGACAGGAACCTACGAGCAGTACTTC. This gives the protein CASYGTGTYEQYF. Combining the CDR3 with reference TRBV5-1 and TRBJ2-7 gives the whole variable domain KAGVTQTPRYLIKTRGQQVTLSCSPISGHRSVSWYQQTPGQGLQFLFEYFSETQRNKGNFPGRFSGRQFSNSRSEMNVSTLELGDSALYLCASYGTGTYEQYFGPGTRLTVT.

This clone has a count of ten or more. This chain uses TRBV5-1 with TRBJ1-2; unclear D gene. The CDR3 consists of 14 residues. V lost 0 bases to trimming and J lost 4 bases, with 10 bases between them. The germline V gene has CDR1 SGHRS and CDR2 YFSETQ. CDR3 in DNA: TGCGCCAGCAGCTTGGAGGGTGCGGGCTATGGCTACACCTTC. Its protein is CASSLEGAGYGYTF.

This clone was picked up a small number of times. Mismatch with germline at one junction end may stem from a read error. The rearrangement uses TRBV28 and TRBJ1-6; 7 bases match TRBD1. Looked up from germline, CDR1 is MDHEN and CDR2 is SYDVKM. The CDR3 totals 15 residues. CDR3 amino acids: CASSPIGTEVSPFHF. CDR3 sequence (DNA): TGTGCCAGCAGCCCAATTGGGACAGAGGTGTCACCCTTCCACTTT.

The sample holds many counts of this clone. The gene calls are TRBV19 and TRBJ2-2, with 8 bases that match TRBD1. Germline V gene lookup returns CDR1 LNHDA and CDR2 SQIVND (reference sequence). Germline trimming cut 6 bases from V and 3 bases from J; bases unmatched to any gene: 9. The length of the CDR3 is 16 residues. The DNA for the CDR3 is TGTGCCAGTAGCCACGGACAGGGTGGGGACACCGGGGAGCTGTTTTTT. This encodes CASSHGQGGDTGELFF.